A selection of T cell receptor beta chains follows, all from one sample in a study of PD-L1 blockade in urothelial cancer. Method: immunoSEQ multiplex PCR; TCRdb's copy keeps in-frame clones and lacks some. The data contain 30,000 to 45,000 clones, over 70% of them singletons. The material was PBMCs, obtained around atezolizumab (anti-PD-L1) treatment. All receptors derive from a man between 60 and 75 years old with urothelial cancer. The CDR3 runs from the conserved cysteine through the conserved F or W. D genes are given only for firm matches. Clone size appears in some rows only: once, few, many, or a class for an expanded clone.

v_call: TRBV11-3
clone_size: .
j_call: TRBJ2-7
d_call: TRBD1
cdr3_nt: TGTGCCAGCAGCCCTAGAGGGGGCAGCCTTCACTACGAGCAGTACTTC
cdr3_aa: CASSPRGGSLHYEQYF

v_call: TRBV29-1
clone_size: once
j_call: TRBJ1-2
d_call: TRBD1
cdr3_nt: TGCAGCGTTACCGGGACAGGGGGCCAAACGAATGGCTACACCTTC
cdr3_aa: CSVTGTGGQTNGYTF

v_call: TRBV19
clone_size: .
j_call: TRBJ2-2
d_call: .
cdr3_nt: TGTGCCAGTAGTCTTCCAGCAGGGGCCAACACCGGGGAGCTGTTTTTT
cdr3_aa: CASSLPAGANTGELFF

v_call: TRBV7-8
clone_size: few
j_call: TRBJ1-2
d_call: TRBD1
cdr3_nt: TGTGCCAGCAGCTTCGGGACAGGCGACTTAAACTATGGCTACACCTTC
cdr3_aa: CASSFGTGDLNYGYTF

v_call: TRBV19
clone_size: .
j_call: TRBJ1-1
d_call: .
cdr3_nt: TGTGCCAGTAGTAAGCAGGGGATGAAGGGCCCAAACACTGAAGCTTTCTTT
cdr3_aa: CASSKQGMKGPNTEAFF

v_call: TRBV28
clone_size: .
j_call: TRBJ1-4
d_call: TRBD1
cdr3_nt: TGTGCCAGCAGTCTACAGGGGGTCAATGAAAAACTGTTTTTT
cdr3_aa: CASSLQGVNEKLFF

v_call: TRBV25-1
clone_size: .
j_call: TRBJ2-1
d_call: .
cdr3_nt: TGTGCCAGCACCGGACAGAGCTCCTACAATGAGCAGTTCTTC
cdr3_aa: CASTGQSSYNEQFF

v_call: TRBV7-6
clone_size: .
j_call: TRBJ2-3
d_call: TRBD1
cdr3_nt: TGTGCCAGCAGCTTAGTAGGGACAGGGGGCACAGATACGCAGTATTTT
cdr3_aa: CASSLVGTGGTDTQYF

v_call: TRBV5-8
clone_size: .
j_call: TRBJ1-5
d_call: TRBD1
cdr3_nt: TGTGCCAGCAGCGGGGGACAGGTCCCGAATCAGCCCCAGCATTTT
cdr3_aa: CASSGGQVPNQPQHF

v_call: TRBV5-1
clone_size: once
j_call: TRBJ2-5
d_call: TRBD2
cdr3_nt: TGCGCCAGCAGCCGGACTAGCGGGTACCAAGAGACCCAGTACTTC
cdr3_aa: CASSRTSGYQETQYF

v_call: TRBV5-1
clone_size: .
j_call: TRBJ2-7
d_call: .
cdr3_nt: TGCGCCAGCAGCCCGGCGAGGGTAGAGCGGGAGCAGTACTTC
cdr3_aa: CASSPARVEREQYF

v_call: TRBV7-9
clone_size: .
j_call: TRBJ1-2
d_call: TRBD1
cdr3_nt: TGTGCCAGCAGCCTCGGACAGGGGGCCGTTGGGGGCTACACCTTC
cdr3_aa: CASSLGQGAVGGYTF

v_call: TRBV28
clone_size: .
j_call: TRBJ1-5
d_call: .
cdr3_nt: TGTGCCAGTAGACAGGACCTTAGCAATCAGCCCCAGCATTTT
cdr3_aa: CASRQDLSNQPQHF